The present entry profiles one TCR beta chain with its context. The antigen is unknown. As for time point: newly diagnosed, previously untreated cHL patient sample. By magnetic negative selection, CD4+ T cells were purified from thawed PBMCs. The sample comes from a study of PD-1 blockade in classical Hodgkin lymphoma. Overall study results and limits: Newly diagnosed patients were reported to start with lower TCR diversity than healthy donors.

Libraries were prepared by immunoSEQ multiplex PCR; TCRdb keeps only in-frame clonotypes and omits some of them. The sample lists nearly 35,000 clones, around nine tenths occurring once. CDR1 SQVTM and CDR2 ANQGSEA come from the germline V gene. Trimming cost V 4 bases and J 5 bases; bases outside gene matches: 19. The CDR3 runs 18 residues. The chain carries TRBV29-1 and TRBJ1-2; 10 positions match TRBD1. What was sequenced was CD4+ T cells from blood. The clonotype originates from a human donor with classical Hodgkin lymphoma. Written as DNA, the CDR3 is TGCAGCGTTGTCGGTGTGATGCCTTGGACAGGGGGGGATTATGGCTACACCTTC. This encodes CSVVGVMPWTGGDYGYTF.